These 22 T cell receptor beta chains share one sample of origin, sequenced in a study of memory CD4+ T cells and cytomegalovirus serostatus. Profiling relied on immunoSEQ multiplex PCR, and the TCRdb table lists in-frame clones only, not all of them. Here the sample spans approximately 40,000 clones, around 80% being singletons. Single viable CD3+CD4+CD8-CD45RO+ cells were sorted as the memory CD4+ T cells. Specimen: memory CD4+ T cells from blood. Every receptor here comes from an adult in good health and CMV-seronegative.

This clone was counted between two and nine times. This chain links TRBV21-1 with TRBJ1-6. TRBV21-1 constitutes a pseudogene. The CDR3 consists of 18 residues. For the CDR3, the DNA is TGTGCCAGCAGCAAAGGACCGTACCTAATTAACTATAATTCACCCCTCCACTTT. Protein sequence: CASSKGPYLINYNSPLHF.

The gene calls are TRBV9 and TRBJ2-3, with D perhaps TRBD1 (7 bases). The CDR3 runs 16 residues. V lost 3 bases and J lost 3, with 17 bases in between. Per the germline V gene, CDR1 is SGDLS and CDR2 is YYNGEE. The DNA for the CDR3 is TGTGCCAGCAGCGCCATCCAGGGGGGAGGAACAGATACGCAGTATTTT. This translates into CASSAIQGGGTDTQYF. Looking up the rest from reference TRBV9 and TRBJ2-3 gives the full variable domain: DSGVTQTPKHLITATGQRVTLRCSPRSGDLSVYWYQQSLDQGLQFLIQYYNGEERAKGNILERFSAQQFPDLHSELNLSSLELGDSALYFCASSAIQGGGTDTQYFGPGTRLTVL.

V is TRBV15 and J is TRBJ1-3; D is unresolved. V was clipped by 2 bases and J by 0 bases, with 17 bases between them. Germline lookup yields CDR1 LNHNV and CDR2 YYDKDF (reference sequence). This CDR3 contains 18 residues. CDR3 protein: CATSRPRDVQSSGNTIYF. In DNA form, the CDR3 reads TGTGCCACCAGCAGACCACGAGACGTTCAGAGCTCTGGAAACACCATATATTTT.

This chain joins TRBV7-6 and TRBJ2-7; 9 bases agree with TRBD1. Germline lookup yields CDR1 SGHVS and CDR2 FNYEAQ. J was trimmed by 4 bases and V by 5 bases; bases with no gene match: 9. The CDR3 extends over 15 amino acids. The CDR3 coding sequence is TGTGCCAGCAGCGCTTGGACAGGGGTAGATTACGAGCAGTACTTC. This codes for CASSAWTGVDYEQYF.

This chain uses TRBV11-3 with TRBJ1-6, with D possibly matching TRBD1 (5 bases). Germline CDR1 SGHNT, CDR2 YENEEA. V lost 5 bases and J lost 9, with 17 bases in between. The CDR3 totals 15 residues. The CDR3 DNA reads TGTGCCAGCAGCAAAGGGTCCGCAGGGAGTTCACCCCTCCACTTT. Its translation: CASSKGSAGSSPLHF.

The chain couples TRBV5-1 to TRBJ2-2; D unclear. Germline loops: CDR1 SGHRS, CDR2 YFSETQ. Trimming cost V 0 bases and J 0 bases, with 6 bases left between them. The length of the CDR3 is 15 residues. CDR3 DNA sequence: TGCGCCAGCAGCTTGGACACAGCGAACACCGGGGAGCTGTTTTTT. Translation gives CASSLDTANTGELFF.

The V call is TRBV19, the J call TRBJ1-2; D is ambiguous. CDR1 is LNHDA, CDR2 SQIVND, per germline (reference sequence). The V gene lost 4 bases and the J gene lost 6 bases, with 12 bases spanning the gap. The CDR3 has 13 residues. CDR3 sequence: CASSKSGRDGYTF. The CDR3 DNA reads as TGTGCCAGTAGTAAGTCTGGTCGGGATGGCTACACCTTC.

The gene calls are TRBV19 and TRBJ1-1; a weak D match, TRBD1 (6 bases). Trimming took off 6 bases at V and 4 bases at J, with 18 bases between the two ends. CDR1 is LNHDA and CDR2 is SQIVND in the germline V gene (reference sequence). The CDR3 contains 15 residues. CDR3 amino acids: CASRKIDGTLTEAFF. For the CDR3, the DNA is TGTGCCAGTAGGAAAATTGACGGGACACTCACTGAAGCTTTCTTT.

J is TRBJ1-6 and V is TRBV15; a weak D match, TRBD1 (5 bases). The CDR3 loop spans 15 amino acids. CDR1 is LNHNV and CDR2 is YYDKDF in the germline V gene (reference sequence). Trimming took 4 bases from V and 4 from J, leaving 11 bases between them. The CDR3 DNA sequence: TGTGCCACCAGCACCGGCGGGGGATATAATTCACCCCTCCACTTT. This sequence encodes CATSTGGGYNSPLHF.

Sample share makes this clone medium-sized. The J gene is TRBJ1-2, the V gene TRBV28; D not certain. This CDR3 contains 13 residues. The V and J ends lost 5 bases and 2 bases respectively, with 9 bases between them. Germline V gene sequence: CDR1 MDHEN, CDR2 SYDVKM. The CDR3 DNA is TGTGCCAGCAGTATTGGGCACAACTATGGCTACACCTTC. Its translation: CASSIGHNYGYTF.

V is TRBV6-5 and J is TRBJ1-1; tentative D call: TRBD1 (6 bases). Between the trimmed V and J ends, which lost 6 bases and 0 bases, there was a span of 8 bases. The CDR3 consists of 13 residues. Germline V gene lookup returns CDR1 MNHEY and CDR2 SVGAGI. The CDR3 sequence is CASRTGMNTEAFF. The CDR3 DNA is TGTGCCAGCAGAACAGGGATGAACACTGAAGCTTTCTTT.

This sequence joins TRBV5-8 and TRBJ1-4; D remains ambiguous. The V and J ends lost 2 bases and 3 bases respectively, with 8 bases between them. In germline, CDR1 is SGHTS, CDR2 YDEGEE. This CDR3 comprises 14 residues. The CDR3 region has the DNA TGTGCCAGCAGCTTCGGCCAAGCTAATGAAAAACTGTTTTTT. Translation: CASSFGQANEKLFF.

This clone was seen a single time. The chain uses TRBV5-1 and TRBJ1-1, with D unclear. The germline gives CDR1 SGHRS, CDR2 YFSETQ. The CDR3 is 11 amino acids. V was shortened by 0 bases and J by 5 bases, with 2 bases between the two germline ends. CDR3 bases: TGCGCCAGCAGCTTGGGGACTGAAGCTTTCTTT. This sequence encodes CASSLGTEAFF.

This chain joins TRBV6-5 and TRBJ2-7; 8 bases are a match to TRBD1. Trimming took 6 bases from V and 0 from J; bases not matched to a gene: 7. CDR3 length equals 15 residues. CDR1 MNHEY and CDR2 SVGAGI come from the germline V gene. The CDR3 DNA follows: TGTGCCAGCAGGCGCCTCACAGGGGGCTCCTACGAGCAGTACTTC. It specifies CASRRLTGGSYEQYF.

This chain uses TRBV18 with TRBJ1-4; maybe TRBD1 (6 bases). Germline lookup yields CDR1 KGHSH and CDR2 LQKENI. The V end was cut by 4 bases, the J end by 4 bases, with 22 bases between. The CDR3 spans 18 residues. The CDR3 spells CASSLTAGAGRGNEKLFF. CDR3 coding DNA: TGTGCCAGCTCACTAACTGCAGGGGCCGGACGTGGTAATGAAAAACTGTTTTTT.

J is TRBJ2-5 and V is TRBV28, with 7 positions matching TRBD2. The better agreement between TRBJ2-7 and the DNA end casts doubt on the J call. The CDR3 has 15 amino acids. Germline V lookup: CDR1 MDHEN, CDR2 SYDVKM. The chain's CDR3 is CASSSPAGRPDEQYF. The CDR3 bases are TGTGCCAGCAGTTCCCCAGCGGGGCGGCCAGACGAGCAGTACTTC.

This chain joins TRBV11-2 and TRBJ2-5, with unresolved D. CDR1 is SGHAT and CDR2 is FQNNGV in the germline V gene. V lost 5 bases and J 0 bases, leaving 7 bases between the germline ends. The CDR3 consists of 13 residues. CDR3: CASSLSYQETQYF. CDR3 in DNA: TGTGCCAGCAGCCTCTCCTACCAAGAGACCCAGTACTTC.

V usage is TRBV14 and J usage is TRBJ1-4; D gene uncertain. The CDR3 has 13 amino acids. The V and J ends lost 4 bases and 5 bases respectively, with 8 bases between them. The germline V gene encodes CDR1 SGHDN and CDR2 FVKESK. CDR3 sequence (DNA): TGTGCCAGCAGCCGCGGAGGGAATGAAAAACTGTTTTTT. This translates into CASSRGGNEKLFF.

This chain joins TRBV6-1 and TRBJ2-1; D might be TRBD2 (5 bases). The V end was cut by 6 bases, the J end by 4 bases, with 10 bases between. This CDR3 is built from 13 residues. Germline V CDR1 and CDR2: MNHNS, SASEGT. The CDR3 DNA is TGTGCCAGCAGCCTCCGGGGTTACAATGAGCAGTTCTTC. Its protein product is CASSLRGYNEQFF.

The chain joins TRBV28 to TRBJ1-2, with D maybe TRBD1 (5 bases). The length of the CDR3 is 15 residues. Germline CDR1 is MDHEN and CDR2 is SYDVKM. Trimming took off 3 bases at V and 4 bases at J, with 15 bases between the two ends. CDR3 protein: CASSLGFEGLYGYTF. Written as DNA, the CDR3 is TGTGCCAGCAGTTTGGGTTTCGAGGGACTCTATGGCTACACCTTC.

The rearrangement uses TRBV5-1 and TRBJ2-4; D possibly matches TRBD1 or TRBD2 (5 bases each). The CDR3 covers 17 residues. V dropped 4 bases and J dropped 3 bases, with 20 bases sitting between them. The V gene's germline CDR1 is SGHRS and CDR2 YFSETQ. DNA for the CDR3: TGCGCCAGCAGCCTGGGGCAATTCCCTGGGGGCAAAAACATTCAGTACTTC. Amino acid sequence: CASSLGQFPGGKNIQYF.

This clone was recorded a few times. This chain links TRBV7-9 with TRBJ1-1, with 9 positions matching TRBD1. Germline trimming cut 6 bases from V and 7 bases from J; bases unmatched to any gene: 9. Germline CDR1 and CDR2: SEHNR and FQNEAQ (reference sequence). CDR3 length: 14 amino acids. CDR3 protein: CASSSPGQGFEAFF. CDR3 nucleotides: TGTGCCAGCAGTTCCCCGGGACAGGGCTTTGAAGCTTTCTTT.